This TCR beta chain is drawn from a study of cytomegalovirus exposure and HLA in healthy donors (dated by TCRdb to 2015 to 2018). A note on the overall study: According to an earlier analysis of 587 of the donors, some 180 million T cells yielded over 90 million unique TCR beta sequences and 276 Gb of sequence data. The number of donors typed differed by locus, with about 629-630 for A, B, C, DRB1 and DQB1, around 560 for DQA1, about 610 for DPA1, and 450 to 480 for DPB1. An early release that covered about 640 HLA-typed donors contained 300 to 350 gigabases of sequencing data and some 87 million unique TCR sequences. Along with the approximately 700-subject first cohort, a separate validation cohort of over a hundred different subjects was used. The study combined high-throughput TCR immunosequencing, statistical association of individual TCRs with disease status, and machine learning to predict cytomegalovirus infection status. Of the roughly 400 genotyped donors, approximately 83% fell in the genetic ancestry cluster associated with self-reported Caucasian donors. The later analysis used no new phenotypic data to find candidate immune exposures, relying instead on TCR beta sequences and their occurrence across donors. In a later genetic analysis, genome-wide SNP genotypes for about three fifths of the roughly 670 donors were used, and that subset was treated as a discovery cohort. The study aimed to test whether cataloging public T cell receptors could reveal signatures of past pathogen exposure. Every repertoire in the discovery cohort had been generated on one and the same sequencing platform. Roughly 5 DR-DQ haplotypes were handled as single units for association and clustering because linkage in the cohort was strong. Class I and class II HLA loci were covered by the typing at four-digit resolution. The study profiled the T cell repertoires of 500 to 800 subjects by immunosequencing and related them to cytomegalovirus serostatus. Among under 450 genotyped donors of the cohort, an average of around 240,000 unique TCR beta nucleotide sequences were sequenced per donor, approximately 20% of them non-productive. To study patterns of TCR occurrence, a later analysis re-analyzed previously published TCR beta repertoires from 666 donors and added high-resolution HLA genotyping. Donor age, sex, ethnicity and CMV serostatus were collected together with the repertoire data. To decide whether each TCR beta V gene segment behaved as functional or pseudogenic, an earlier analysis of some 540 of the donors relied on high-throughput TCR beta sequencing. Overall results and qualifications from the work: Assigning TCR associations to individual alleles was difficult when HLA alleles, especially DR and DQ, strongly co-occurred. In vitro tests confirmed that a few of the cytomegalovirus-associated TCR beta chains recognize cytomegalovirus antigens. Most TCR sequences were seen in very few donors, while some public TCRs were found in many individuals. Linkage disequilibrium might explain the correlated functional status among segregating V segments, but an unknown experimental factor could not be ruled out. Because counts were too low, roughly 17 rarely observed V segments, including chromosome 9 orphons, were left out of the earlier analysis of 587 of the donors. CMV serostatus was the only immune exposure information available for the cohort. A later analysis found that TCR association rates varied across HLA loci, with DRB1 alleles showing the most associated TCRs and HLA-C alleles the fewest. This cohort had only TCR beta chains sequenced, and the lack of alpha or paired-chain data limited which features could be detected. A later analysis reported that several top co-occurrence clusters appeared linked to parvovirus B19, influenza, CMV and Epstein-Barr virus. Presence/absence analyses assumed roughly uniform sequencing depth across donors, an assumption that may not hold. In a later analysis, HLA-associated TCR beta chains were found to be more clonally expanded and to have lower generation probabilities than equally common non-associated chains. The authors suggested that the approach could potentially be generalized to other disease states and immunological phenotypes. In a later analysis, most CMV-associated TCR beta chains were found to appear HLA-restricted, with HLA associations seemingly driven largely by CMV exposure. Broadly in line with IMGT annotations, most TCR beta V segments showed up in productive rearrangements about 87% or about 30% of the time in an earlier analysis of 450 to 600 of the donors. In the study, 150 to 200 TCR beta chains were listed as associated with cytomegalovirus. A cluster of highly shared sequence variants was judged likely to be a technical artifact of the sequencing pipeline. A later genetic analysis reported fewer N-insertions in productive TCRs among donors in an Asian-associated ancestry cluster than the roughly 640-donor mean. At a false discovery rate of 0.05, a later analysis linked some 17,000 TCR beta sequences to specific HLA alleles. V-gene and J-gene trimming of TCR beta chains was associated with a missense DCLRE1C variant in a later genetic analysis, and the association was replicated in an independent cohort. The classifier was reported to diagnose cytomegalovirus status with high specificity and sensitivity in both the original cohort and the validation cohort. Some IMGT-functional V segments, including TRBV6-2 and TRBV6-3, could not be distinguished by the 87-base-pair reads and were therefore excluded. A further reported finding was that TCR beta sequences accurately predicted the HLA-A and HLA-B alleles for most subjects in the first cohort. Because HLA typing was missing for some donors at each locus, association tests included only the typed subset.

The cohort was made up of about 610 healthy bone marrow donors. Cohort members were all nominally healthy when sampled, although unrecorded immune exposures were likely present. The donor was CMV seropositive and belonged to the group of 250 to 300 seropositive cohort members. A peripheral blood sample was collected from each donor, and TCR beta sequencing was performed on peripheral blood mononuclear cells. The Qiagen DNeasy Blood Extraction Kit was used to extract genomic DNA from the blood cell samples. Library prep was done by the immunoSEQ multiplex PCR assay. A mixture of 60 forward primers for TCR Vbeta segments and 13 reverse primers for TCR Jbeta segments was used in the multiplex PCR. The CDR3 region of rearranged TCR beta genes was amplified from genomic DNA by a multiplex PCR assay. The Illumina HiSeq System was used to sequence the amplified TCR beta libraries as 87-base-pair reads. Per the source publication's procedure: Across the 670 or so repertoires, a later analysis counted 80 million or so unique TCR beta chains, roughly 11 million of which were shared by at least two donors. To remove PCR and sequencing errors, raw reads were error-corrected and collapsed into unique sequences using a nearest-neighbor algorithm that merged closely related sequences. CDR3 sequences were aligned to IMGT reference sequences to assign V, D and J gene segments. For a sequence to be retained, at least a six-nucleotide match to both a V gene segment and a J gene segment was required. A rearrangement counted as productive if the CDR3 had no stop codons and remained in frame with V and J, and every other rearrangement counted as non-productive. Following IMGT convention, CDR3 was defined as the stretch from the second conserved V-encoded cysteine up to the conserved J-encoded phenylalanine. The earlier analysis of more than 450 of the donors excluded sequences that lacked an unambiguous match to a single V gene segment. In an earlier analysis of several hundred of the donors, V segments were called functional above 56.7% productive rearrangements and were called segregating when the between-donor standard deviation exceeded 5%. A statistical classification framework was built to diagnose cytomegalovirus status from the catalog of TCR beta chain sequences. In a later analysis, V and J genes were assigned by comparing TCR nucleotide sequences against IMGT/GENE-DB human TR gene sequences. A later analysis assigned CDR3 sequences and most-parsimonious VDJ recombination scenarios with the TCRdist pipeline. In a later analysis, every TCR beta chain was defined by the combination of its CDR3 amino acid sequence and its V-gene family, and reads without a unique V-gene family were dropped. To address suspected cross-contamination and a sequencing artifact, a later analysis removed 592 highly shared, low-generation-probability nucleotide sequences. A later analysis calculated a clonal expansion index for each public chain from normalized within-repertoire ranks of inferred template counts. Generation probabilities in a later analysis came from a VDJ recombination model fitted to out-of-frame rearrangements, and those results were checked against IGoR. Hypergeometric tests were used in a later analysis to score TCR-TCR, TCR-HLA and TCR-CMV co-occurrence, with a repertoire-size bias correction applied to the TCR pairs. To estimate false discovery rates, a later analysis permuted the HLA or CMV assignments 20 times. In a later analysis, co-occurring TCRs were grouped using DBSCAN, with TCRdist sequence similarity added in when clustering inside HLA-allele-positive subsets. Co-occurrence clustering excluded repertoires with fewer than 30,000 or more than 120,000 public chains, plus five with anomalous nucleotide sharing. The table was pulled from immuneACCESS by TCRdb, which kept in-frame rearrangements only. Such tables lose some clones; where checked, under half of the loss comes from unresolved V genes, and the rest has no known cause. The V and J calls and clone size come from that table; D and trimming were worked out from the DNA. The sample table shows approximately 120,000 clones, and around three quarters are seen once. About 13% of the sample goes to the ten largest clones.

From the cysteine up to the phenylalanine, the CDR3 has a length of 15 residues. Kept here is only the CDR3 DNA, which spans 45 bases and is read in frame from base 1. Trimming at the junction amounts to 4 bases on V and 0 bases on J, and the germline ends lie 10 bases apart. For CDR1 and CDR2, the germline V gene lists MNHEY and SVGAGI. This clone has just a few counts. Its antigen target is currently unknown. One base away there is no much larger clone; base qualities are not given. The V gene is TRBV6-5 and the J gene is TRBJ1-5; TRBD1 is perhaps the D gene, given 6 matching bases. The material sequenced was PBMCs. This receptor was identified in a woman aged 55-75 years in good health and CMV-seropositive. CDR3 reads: CASSSQGFSNQPQHF. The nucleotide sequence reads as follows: TGTGCCAGCAGTTCACAGGGATTTAGCAATCAGCCCCAGCATTTT.